The clone carrying this T cell receptor (beta chain) was seen a handful of times. With 4 bases clipped from V and 5 bases from J, the junction kept 11 bases outside the gene matches. CDR1 and CDR2 from the germline V gene are DFQATT and SNEGSKA (reference sequence). The CDR3 contains 15 residues. The record originates from a study of blood T cells in healthy people across ages. Combining a sample-barcoded 5' primer with a J-beta primer mix, a second PCR ran for roughly 7 to 12 cycles. TCRdb re-called the 5' RACE reads through MiXCR, storing one row per CDR3 protein. The profile shows just under 750,000 distinct CDR3 sequences, approximately 22% of them singletons.

The sample taken for sequencing was blood. V usage is TRBV20-1 and J usage is TRBJ1-5; 7 bases line up with TRBD1. The clonotype originates from a man aged 70 or older in good health. The CDR3 bases are TGCAGTGCTATTAATTCTGGGGACAGCTATCAGCCCCAGCATTTT. It specifies CSAINSGDSYQPQHF.